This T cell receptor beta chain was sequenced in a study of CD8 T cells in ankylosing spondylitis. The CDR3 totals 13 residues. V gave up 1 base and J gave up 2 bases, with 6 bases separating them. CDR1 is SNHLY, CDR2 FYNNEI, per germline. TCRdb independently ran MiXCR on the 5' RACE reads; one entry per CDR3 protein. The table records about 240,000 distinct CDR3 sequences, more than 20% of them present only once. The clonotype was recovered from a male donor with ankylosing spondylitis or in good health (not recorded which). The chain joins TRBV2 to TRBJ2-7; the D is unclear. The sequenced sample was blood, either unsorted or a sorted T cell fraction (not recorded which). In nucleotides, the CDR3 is TGTGCCAGCAGTGAAGACAGACCCTACGAGCAGTACTTC. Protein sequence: CASSEDRPYEQYF.